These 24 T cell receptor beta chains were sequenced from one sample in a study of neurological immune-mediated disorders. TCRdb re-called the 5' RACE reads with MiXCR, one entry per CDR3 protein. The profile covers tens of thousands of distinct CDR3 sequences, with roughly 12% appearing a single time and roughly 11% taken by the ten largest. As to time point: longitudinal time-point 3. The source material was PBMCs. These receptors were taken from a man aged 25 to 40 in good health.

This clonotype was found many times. The CDR3 DNA sequence: TGTGCCAGCAGCCAAGATTTAAGCAACCTGAACACAGATACGCAGTATTTT. Protein product: CASSQDLSNLNTDTQYF. V usage is TRBV4-2 and J usage is TRBJ2-3; D not resolved. CDR1 and CDR2 (germline): LGHNA, YNFKEQ. Trimming took off 0 bases at V and 2 bases at J, with 15 bases between the two ends. The CDR3 covers 17 residues.

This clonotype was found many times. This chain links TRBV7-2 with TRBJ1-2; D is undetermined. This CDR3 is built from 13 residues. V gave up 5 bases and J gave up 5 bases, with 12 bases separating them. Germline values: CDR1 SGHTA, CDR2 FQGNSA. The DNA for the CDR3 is TGTGCCAGCAGCCTTAGCACCAGTTATGGCTACACCTTC. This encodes CASSLSTSYGYTF.

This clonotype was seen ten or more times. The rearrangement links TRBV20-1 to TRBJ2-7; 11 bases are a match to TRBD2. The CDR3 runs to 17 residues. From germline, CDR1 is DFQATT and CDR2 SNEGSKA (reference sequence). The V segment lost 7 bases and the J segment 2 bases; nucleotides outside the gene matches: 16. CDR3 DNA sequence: TGCAGTGTCCCTTATTGGGGTATAGCGGGAGGGCCCTACGAGCAGTACTTC. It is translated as CSVPYWGIAGGPYEQYF.

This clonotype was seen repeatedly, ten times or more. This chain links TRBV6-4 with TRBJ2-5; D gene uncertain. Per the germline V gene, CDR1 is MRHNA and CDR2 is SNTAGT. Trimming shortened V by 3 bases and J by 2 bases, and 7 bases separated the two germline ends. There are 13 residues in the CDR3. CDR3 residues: CASSEAPQETQYF. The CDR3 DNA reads TGTGCCAGCAGTGAGGCGCCACAAGAGACCCAGTACTTC.

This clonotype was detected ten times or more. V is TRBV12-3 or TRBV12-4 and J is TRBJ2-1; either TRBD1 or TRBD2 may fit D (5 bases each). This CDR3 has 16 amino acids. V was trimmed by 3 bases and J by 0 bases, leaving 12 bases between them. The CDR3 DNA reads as TGTGCCAGCAGTTTCCGCCGGGACGCCTCCTACAATGAGCAGTTCTTC. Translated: CASSFRRDASYNEQFF.

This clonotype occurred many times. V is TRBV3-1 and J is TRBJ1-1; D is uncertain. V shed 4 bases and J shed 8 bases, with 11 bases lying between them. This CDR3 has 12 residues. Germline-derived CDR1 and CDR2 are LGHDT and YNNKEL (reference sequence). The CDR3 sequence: CASSPGEMEAFF. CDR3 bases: TGTGCCAGCAGCCCCGGGGAGATGGAAGCTTTCTTT. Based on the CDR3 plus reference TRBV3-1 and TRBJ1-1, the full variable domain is DTAVSQTPKYLVTQMGNDKSIKCEQNLGHDTMYWYKQDSKKFLKIMFSYNNKELIINETVPNRFSPKSPDKAHLNLHINSLELGDSAVYFCASSPGEMEAFFGQGTRLTVV.

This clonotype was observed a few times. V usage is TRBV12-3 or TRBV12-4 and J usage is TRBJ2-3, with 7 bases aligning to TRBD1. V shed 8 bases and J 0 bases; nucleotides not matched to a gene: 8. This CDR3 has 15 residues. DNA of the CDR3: TGTGCCAGCGGGACAGAGGGAATTAGCACAGATACGCAGTATTTT. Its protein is CASGTEGISTDTQYF.

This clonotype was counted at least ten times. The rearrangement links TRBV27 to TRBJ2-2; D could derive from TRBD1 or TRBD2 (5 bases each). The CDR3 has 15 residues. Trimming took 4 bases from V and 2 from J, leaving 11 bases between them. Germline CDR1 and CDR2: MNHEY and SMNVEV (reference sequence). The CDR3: CASSSGTLNTGELFF. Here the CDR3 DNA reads TGTGCCAGCAGTTCCGGGACCCTAAACACCGGGGAGCTGTTTTTT.

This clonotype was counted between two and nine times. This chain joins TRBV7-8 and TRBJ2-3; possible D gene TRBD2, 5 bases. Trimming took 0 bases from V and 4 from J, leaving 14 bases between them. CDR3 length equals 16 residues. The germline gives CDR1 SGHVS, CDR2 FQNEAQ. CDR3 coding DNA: TGTGCCAGCAGCTTAGCGGGAGAGTTGTTTTCAGATACGCAGTATTTT. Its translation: CASSLAGELFSDTQYF.

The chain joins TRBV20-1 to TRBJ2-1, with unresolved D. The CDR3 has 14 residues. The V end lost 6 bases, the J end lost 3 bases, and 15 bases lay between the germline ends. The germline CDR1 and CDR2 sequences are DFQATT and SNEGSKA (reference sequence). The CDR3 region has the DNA TGCAGTGCGACAACAGTGTCCCACTACAATGAGCAGTTCTTC. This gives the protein CSATTVSHYNEQFF.

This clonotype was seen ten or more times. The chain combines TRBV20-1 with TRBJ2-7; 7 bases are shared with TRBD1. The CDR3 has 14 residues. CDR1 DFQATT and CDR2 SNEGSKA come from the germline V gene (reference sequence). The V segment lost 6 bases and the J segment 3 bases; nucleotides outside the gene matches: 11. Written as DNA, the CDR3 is TGCAGTGCGAAAAACCGGGACAGTTTCTACGAGCAGTACTTC. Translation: CSAKNRDSFYEQYF.

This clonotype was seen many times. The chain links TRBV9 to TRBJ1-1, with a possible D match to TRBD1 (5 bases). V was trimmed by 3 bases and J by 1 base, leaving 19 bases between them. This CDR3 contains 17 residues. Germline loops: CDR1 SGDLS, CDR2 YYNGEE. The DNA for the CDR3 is TGTGCCAGCAGCGGCCAGGGTCGGGCAACTCCGAACACTGAAGCTTTCTTT. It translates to CASSGQGRATPNTEAFF.

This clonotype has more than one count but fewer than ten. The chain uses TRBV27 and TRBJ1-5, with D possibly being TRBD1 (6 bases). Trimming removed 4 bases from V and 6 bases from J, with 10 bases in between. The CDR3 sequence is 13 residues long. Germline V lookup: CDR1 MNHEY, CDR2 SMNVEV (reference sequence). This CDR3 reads CASSSGGAQPQHF. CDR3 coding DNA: TGTGCCAGCAGTTCCGGGGGGGCTCAGCCCCAGCATTTT.

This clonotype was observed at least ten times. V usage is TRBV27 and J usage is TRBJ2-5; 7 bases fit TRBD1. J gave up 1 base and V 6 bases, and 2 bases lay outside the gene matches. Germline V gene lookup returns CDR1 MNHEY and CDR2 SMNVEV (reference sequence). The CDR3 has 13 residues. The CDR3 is CASSWDSQETQYF. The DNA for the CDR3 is TGTGCCAGCAGCTGGGACAGCCAAGAGACCCAGTACTTC.

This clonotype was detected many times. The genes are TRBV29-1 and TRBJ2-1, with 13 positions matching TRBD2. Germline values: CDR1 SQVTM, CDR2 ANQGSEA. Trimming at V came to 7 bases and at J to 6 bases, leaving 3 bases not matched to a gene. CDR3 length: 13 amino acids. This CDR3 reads CSGGLAGFNEQFF. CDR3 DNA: TGCAGCGGGGGACTAGCGGGATTCAATGAGCAGTTCTTC.

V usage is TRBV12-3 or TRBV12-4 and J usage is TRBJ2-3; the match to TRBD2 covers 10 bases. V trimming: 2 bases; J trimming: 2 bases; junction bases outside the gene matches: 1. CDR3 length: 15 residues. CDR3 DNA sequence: TGTGCCAGCAGTTTACTAGCGGGAGACACAGATACGCAGTATTTT. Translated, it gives CASSLLAGDTDTQYF.

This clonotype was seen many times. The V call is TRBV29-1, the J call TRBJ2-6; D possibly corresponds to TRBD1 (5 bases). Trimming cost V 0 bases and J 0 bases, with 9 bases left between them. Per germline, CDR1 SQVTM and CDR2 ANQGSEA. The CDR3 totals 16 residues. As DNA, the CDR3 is TGCAGCGTTGAAGATCTTCAGGGCTCTGGGGCCAACGTCCTGACTTTC. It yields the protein CSVEDLQGSGANVLTF.

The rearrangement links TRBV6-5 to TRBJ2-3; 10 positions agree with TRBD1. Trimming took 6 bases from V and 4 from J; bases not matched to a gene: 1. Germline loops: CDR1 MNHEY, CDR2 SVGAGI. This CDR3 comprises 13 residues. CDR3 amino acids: CASRGQGSDTQYF. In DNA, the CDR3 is TGTGCCAGCAGGGGACAGGGGTCAGATACGCAGTATTTT.

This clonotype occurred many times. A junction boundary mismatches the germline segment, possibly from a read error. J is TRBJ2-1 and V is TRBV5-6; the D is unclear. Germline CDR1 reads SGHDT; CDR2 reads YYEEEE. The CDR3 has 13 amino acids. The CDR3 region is CASSFEFYHEQFF. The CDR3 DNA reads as TGTGCCAGCAGCTTCGAGTTCTACCATGAGCAGTTCTTC.

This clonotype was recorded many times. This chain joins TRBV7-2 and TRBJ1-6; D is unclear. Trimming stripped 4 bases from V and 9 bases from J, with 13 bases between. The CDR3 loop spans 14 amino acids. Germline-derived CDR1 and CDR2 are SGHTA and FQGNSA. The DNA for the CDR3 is TGTGCCAGCAGCTCGGCCCATCAAGCTTCACCCCTCCACTTT. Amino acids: CASSSAHQASPLHF.

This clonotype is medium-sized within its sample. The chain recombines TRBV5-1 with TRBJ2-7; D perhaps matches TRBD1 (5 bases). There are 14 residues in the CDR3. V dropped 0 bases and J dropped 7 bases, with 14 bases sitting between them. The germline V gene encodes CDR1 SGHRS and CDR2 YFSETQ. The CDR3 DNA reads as TGCGCCAGCAGCTTGGTGCAGGGATCGGGTGAGCAGTACTTC. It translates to CASSLVQGSGEQYF.

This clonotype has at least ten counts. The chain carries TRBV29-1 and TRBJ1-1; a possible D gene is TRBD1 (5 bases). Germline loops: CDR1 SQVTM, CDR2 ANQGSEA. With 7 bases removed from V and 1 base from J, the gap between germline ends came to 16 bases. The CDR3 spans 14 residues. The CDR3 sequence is CSGLKAGGNTEAFF. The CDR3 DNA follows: TGCAGCGGCCTTAAAGCTGGGGGGAACACTGAAGCTTTCTTT.

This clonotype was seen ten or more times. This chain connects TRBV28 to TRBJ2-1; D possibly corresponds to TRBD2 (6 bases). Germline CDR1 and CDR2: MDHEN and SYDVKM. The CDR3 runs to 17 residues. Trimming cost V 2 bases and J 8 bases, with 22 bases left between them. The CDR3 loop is CASSLRGMGGIDDEQFF. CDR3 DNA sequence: TGTGCCAGCAGTTTACGGGGGATGGGCGGGATAGACGATGAGCAGTTCTTC.

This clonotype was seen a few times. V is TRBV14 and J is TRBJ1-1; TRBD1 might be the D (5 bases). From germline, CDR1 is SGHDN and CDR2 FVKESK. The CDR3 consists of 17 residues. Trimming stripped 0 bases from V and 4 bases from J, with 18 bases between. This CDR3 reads CASSQDGPGRRSTEAFF. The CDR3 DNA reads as TGTGCCAGCAGCCAAGACGGGCCAGGGAGGAGGAGCACTGAAGCTTTCTTT.